This TCR beta chain was observed in a study of regulatory T cells in long-lasting Graves disease. The TCR beta library used iRepertoire HTBI primers with Arm-PCR amplification of CDR3. MiXCR was run by TCRdb on the multiplex PCR reads, yielding one entry per CDR3 protein. Of about 350,000 distinct CDR3 sequences listed, 16% are singletons. Time point reported: newly diagnosed GD, antithyroid drugs for less than 3 months. Preparation of the TCR library used RNA extracted from PBMCs. V lost 5 bases to trimming and J lost 2 bases; unmatched junction nucleotides: 14. CDR3 length: 18 amino acids. This clonotype was found a few times. The sample was also linked to a second study, of T cells in Graves' hyperthyroidism and ophthalmopathy.

Sequenced material: peripheral blood mononuclear cells (PBMCs), taken at new diagnosis, from a patient treated with antithyroid drugs. This clonotype was obtained from a woman aged 18 to 35 with Graves disease. The chain carries TRBV12-3 or TRBV12-4 and TRBJ1-2; 10 nucleotides line up with TRBD1. CDR3 in amino acids: CASSPRGSGTGENYGYTF. CDR3 DNA: TGTGCCAGCAGTCCGCGAGGATCCGGGACAGGGGAAAACTATGGCTACACCTTC.